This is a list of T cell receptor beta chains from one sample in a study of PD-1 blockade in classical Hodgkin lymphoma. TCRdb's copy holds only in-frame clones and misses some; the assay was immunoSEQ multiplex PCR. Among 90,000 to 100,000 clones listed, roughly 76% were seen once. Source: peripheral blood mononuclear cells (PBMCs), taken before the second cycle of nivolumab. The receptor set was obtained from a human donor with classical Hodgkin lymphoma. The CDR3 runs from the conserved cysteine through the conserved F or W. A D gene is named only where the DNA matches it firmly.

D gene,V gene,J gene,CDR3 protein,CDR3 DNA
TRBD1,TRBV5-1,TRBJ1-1,CASSPDRVNTEAFF,TGCGCCAGCAGTCCTGACAGGGTGAACACTGAAGCTTTCTTT
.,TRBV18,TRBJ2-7,CASSNQGAPRQYF,TGTGCCAGCTCCAACCAAGGAGCTCCCCGGCAGTACTTC
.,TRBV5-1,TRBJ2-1,CASRAGANAGLVYNEQFF,TGCGCCAGCAGGGCAGGGGCTAACGCGGGCCTCGTGTACAATGAGCAGTTCTTC
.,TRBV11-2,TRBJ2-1,CASSLSGYNEQFF,TGTGCCAGCAGCTTATCAGGGTACAATGAGCAGTTCTTC
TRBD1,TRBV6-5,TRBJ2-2,CASNAVGQGTGELFF,TGTGCCAGCAACGCCGTGGGACAGGGGACCGGGGAGCTGTTTTTT
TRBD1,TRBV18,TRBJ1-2,CASSWDSTGGYTF,TGTGCCAGCTCCTGGGACAGTACGGGAGGCTACACCTTC
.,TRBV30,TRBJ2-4,CAWGRALAKNIQYF,TGTGCCTGGGGTCGCGCGCTAGCCAAAAACATTCAGTACTTC
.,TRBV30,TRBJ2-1,CAWSGTTGRGQFF,TGTGCCTGGAGTGGGACTACGGGCCGAGGGCAGTTCTTC
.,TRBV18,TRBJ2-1,CASSLKGGARVTNEQFF,TGTGCCAGCTCACTCAAGGGGGGGGCGAGGGTCACCAATGAGCAGTTCTTC
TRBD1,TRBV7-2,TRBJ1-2,CASSQPGQFYGYTF,TGTGCCAGCAGCCAACCGGGACAGTTCTATGGCTACACCTTC
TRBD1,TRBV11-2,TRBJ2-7,CASTPDRDPRNEQYF,TGTGCCAGCACGCCAGACAGGGACCCCCGGAACGAGCAGTACTTC